This T cell receptor (beta chain) derives from a study of identical twins. Overall study results and limits: Beta clonotypes that were abundant in cord blood contained fewer insertions, a pattern absent from memory repertoires.

Unique molecular identifiers were present on the cDNA, which also gained a universal primer site by template switching. Using its own MiXCR run on the 5' RACE reads, TCRdb lists one record per CDR3 protein. The sample contains roughly 540,000 distinct CDR3 sequences, 22% of which appear only once. This clonotype appeared many times. No antigen is known for it. Only healthy Caucasians were enrolled as donors. The germline V gene encodes CDR1 MNHEY and CDR2 SVGAGI. The length of the CDR3 is 15 residues. The ends were cut back, 0 bases at V and 0 bases at J, with 6 bases in the middle. The sample was also reused in another study, on T cells expressing NK-cell markers. As that report states: Of the CD8+ T cell pool in more than 5 donors, about 1.0-7.5% was accounted for by dominant NKG2C+ clonotypes.

This receptor was identified in a woman younger than 35 in good health. Material: CD4+ T cells sorted from blood. The rearrangement uses TRBV6-5 and TRBJ1-3; possibly TRBD1 for D (5 bases). In nucleotides, the CDR3 is TGTGCCAGCAGTTACTCTCAGGGCTCTGGAAACACCATATATTTT. This encodes CASSYSQGSGNTIYF.